The sequence of this TCR beta chain was determined in a study of beta chain features in type 1 diabetes. Expressed TCRB transcripts were sequenced because the isolated RNA had all been reverse transcribed beforehand. The assay was immunoSEQ multiplex PCR, and TCRdb's table has in-frame clones only and misses some. Of about 450,000 clones detected, about an eighth appear once; the ten largest clones hold around 0.05%. This clone was recorded many times. The antigen remains unidentified. Study outcomes and limitations: Naive, central memory and Treg TCRB repertoires appeared more alike in patients than in healthy donors.

Losses at the gene ends were 4 bases for V and 2 bases for J; bases not matched to a gene: 6. Germline CDR1 LGHNA, CDR2 YSLEER. The CDR3 totals 15 residues. Input material: naive CD4+ T cells from blood. The chain recombines TRBV4-3 with TRBJ2-3, with TRBD1 identical over 7 bases. This receptor was taken from a woman between 18 and 30 years old in good health. This CDR3 is CASSLRDSYTDTQYF. CDR3 DNA sequence: TGCGCCAGCAGCCTTCGGGACAGCTACACAGATACGCAGTATTTT.